These 13 T cell receptor beta chains originate from one sample sequenced in a study of monozygotic twins with inflammatory bowel disease. One entry per CDR3 protein, without DNA, is what TCRdb gives after re-calling the 5' RACE reads. In all, the sample yields approximately 400,000 distinct CDR3 sequences. Sequences were obtained from blood. These receptors originate from a human donor with ulcerative colitis or Crohn's disease, or a healthy co-twin of an affected twin (not recorded which).

The rearrangement links TRBV20-1 to TRBJ2-1; TCRdb selects TRBD1, and the lack of DNA leaves this call unchecked. The germline V gene encodes CDR1 DFQATT and CDR2 SNEGSKA (reference sequence). The CDR3 runs 14 residues. This chain's CDR3 is CSARSPPPYNEQFF.

CDR3 residues: CASSPPRGGGGSSYNEQFF. The chain couples TRBV11-1 to TRBJ2-1; TCRdb proposes TRBD1, but this gene call is untestable without DNA. Germline V lookup: CDR1 SGHAT, CDR2 FQDESV (reference sequence). CDR3 length: 19 amino acids. The full variable domain, completed using reference TRBV11-1 and TRBJ2-1, is EAEVAQSPRYKITEKSQAVAFWCDPISGHATLYWYRQILGQGPELLVQFQDESVVDDSQLPKDRFSAERLKGVDSTLKIQPAELGDSAMYLCASSPPRGGGGSSYNEQFFGPGTRLTVL.

The V and J genes are TRBV28 and TRBJ2-1; TCRdb's assignment of TRBD1 cannot be checked, as there is no DNA. The CDR3 runs to 13 residues. Germline-derived CDR1 and CDR2 are MDHEN and SYDVKM. The CDR3 region is CASSASGYREQFF.

The CDR3 sequence is CASSSQGDVLTF. J is TRBJ2-6 and V is TRBV5-1. Germline CDR1 SGHRS, CDR2 YFSETQ. This CDR3 comprises 12 residues.

The chain employs TRBV4-2 and TRBJ1-1. Germline CDR1 and CDR2: LGHNA and YNFKEQ. The CDR3 has 19 amino acids. This CDR3 is CASSQVGGVSSAGYTEAFF.

The rearrangement uses TRBV10-3 and TRBJ1-2; TCRdb's D call, TRBD1, is unchecked because there is no DNA. CDR3 length: 13 amino acids. Germline V lookup: CDR1 ENHRY, CDR2 SYGVKD. CDR3 protein: CAISEGAVGGYTF.

This sequence joins TRBV5-1 and TRBJ2-3; without DNA, the TCRdb call of TRBD2 cannot be checked. The CDR3 contains 17 residues. In germline, CDR1 is SGHRS, CDR2 YFSETQ. The CDR3 is CASSLAGTPVPPDTQYF.

This sequence joins TRBV5-1 and TRBJ1-6; TCRdb selects TRBD1, and the lack of DNA leaves this call unchecked. This CDR3 spans 15 amino acids. CDR1 is SGHRS and CDR2 is YFSETQ in the germline V gene. CDR3 loop: CASSSHTGGDSPLHF. Together with reference TRBV5-1 and TRBJ1-6, the CDR3 gives the full variable domain: KAGVTQTPRYLIKTRGQQVTLSCSPISGHRSVSWYQQTPGQGLQFLFEYFSETQRNKGNFPGRFSGRQFSNSRSEMNVSTLELGDSALYLCASSSHTGGDSPLHFGNGTRLTVT.

This rearrangement joins TRBV20-1 to TRBJ1-5. Per germline, CDR1 DFQATT and CDR2 SNEGSKA (reference sequence). There are 16 residues in the CDR3. The CDR3 loop is CSAFHGQASSNQPQHF.

The chain employs TRBV7-2 and TRBJ1-1; as DNA is missing, the TRBD1 call by TCRdb cannot be tested. The CDR3 is 16 amino acids. CDR1 is SGHTA and CDR2 is FQGNSA in the germline V gene. CDR3 protein: CASSGRGGGFLAEAFF.

The V call is TRBV18, the J call TRBJ2-7; without DNA, the TCRdb call of TRBD2 cannot be checked. CDR1 is KGHSH and CDR2 is LQKENI in the germline V gene. The CDR3 loop spans 14 amino acids. CDR3 region: CASSAQGRIYEQYF.

This chain uses TRBV6-1 with TRBJ2-7; as DNA is missing, the TRBD1 call by TCRdb cannot be tested. CDR1 MNHNS and CDR2 SASEGT come from the germline V gene. The CDR3 runs to 14 residues. The CDR3 sequence: CASSQGQVTYEQYF.

The rearrangement joins TRBV10-1 to TRBJ2-3; TCRdb calls TRBD2, which cannot be checked without DNA. The CDR3 is 16 amino acids. Germline CDR1 reads WNHNN; CDR2 reads SYGVQD (reference sequence). The CDR3 region is CASSESEASGGDTQYF.